This section outlines one T cell receptor (beta chain) sequence together with its context. Its target antigen remains unknown. There are no base qualities to consult, and no much larger clone falls within one base. TCRdb lists the instrument as Illumina NovaSeq 6000. cDNA libraries for TCRalpha and TCRbeta were prepared by 5'RACE using constant-segment primers, with sample barcodes and unique molecular identifiers added. Trizol reagent was used to extract RNA from every sample. Libraries were amplified in two PCR steps, with a second sample barcode and Illumina TruSeq adapters added in the second step. Sequencing of the libraries was done on an Illumina NovaSeq, producing 2 x 150 bp paired-end reads. For the original study's pipeline: Reads were demultiplexed and collapsed into UMI-guided consensus sequences with migec v1.2.7. With mixcr v2.1.11, UMI consensuses were aligned to TRA and TRB V and J templates and assembled into clonotypes. Expanded or contracted clonotypes were those called significant by both edgeR and NoisET, with noise models trained on biological replicates. For edgeR calls, the cutoffs were a false discovery rate-adjusted p below 0.01 and a log2 fold-change threshold of 1. As an exploratory analysis of dynamics, PCA with hierarchical clustering was applied to max-normalized trajectories of the 1000 most abundant clonotypes. The CD4 or CD8 phenotype of responding clones was assigned using the separately sequenced CD4+ and CD8+ repertoires. TCRdb passed the public sequencing reads through fastp at Q25 and MiXCR, retaining productive beta sequences. All rows with the same CDR3 protein become a single entry with the most common DNA and genes. For this entry, the V and J calls and clone size follow TCRdb and not the study's own pipeline. Counted in this sample were 200,000 or so distinct CDR3 sequences; around 17% of them appeared once. The ten largest clones capture 2% to 2.5% of the sample.

This entry is derived from a study of T-cell memory formation after mild COVID-19 (dated by TCRdb to the early 2020s). Study-level background: TCR sequence clusters from the two donors were found to be largely donor specific. T-cell clones expanding and contracting after mild COVID-19 in two donors were tracked by longitudinal TCRalpha and TCRbeta repertoire sequencing. Two young, previously healthy adult volunteers, one female and one male, were included in the cohort. Here is what the overall study found, with its caveats: SARS-CoV-2 specificity of the second-wave clones peaking on day 37 was not confirmed. Only a couple of mild cases were covered by the study, and larger cohorts that include severe cases with pre-infection samples were considered necessary. Some responding clones were found in pre-infection memory, which suggests that pre-existing cross-reactive memory T cells took part in the SARS-CoV-2 response. Contracting CD4+ clones turned up mainly in the CM and EM memory subsets, whereas EMRA was where CD8+ clones were enriched. Balanced CD4/CD8 phenotypes were observed for clones contracting from day 15 to 85, whereas a bias towards CD4+ was observed for a second wave of clones expanding from day 15 to 37.

Ficoll-Paque density gradient centrifugation was used to isolate PBMCs. The germline V end is reduced by 2 bases and the J end by 2 bases; junction bases left unmatched: 6. From the cysteine up to the phenylalanine, the CDR3 has a length of 16 residues. Only the CDR3 DNA is retained, 48 bases long and in frame from the first base. CDR1 and CDR2 were assigned from the germline V gene as ENHRY and SYGVKD. This clonotype was sampled from an adult woman who had mild COVID-19 (a few samples of this study predate the infection). The sample titles of this study are shuffled in the database, so cell type and time point are left out; the donor was told from shared clones. Input material: PBMCs or a T cell subset sorted from them (not recorded which). This receptor chain uses TRBV10-3 and TRBJ1-1, and TRBD1 matches 9 of the central bases. In nucleotides, the sequence is TGTGCCATCAGTGAGAAATCAACAGGGGGCAACACTGAAGCTTTCTTT. Protein translation: CAISEKSTGGNTEAFF.